A single sample gave rise to the 18 T cell receptor beta chains below, sequenced in a study of post-analysis software for immune sequencing data. Findings and limits, study-wide: Several TRBV segments were more frequent in patients than controls; TRBV5-6, TRBV5-1 and TRBV20-1 belonged to this group.

The antigens of these receptors remain unknown. Unique molecular identifiers were carried by the TCR beta cDNA libraries. TCRdb re-called the PCR reads with MiXCR, one entry per CDR3 protein. In the table there are about 210,000 distinct CDR3 sequences, about 30% of which are singletons. Input material: blood. These receptors were taken from a girl under 18 with multiple sclerosis.

This clonotype was observed many times. This chain links TRBV9 with TRBJ2-7, with a tentative D call TRBD2 (6 bases). The V end was cut by 0 bases, the J end by 3 bases, with 13 bases between. The CDR3 has 15 amino acids. Germline V lookup: CDR1 SGDLS, CDR2 YYNGEE. The CDR3 DNA reads TGTGCCAGCAGCGTAGGGTTGCGGGGAAACTACGAGCAGTACTTC. This codes for CASSVGLRGNYEQYF. Full variable domain (rest looked up from reference TRBV9 and TRBJ2-7): DSGVTQTPKHLITATGQRVTLRCSPRSGDLSVYWYQQSLDQGLQFLIQYYNGEERAKGNILERFSAQQFPDLHSELNLSSLELGDSALYFCASSVGLRGNYEQYFGPGTRLTVT.

In this sample, this clonotype turned up many times. The V gene is TRBV29-1, the J gene TRBJ2-1; tentatively, D is TRBD1 (6 bases). Trimming shortened V by 2 bases and J by 0 bases, and 8 bases separated the two germline ends. The CDR3 has 14 residues. The germline gives CDR1 SQVTM, CDR2 ANQGSEA. The CDR3 sequence is CSVEKGVSYNEQFF. The CDR3 bases are TGCAGCGTTGAAAAGGGGGTCTCCTACAATGAGCAGTTCTTC.

This clonotype came up many times. This may stem from a read error, because a much larger clone lies one nucleotide away. V and J are TRBV20-1 and TRBJ2-5; no reliable D call. The CDR3 runs 13 residues. V was shortened by 6 bases and J by 11 bases, with 22 bases between the two germline ends. Germline values: CDR1 DFQATT, CDR2 SNEGSKA (reference sequence). DNA for the CDR3: TGCAGTGCCTACCCGCCGGACCTCAATGAGCAGTACTTC. Protein sequence: CSAYPPDLNEQYF.

As concerns this clonotype: One base away lies a much larger clone, so this may be a sequencing read error. It is likely a read error, because the conserved phenylalanine at the end of the CDR3 is missing. CDR3 nucleotide sequence: TGTGCCAGCAGCCAGAGAGCGGGAGGGCTTAGTCTTGAGCAGTTCTTA. Protein: CASSQRAGGLSLEQFL. V gene TRBV3-1 combines with J gene TRBJ2-1; 10 nucleotides line up with TRBD2. The CDR3 sequence is 16 residues long. Unmatched junction bases numbered 11, after V lost 3 bases and J lost 9 bases. CDR1 LGHDT and CDR2 YNNKEL come from the germline V gene (reference sequence).

This chain connects TRBV19 to TRBJ1-4; D is unresolved. Germline CDR1 reads LNHDA; CDR2 reads SQIVND (reference sequence). The CDR3 has 12 residues. The V end was cut by 3 bases, the J end by 12 bases, with 11 bases between. CDR3 sequence: CASSMAAGELFF. In DNA, the CDR3 is TGTGCCAGTAGTATGGCCGCCGGTGAACTGTTTTTT.

This clonotype was seen more than once but under ten times. The rearrangement joins TRBV28 to TRBJ1-5; the D is unclear. Trimming shortened V by 7 bases and J by 0 bases, and 16 bases separated the two germline ends. Per germline, CDR1 MDHEN and CDR2 SYDVKM. The CDR3 spans 16 residues. The CDR3 sequence is CASTSGGAGSNQPQHF. Here the CDR3 DNA reads TGTGCCAGCACTTCCGGCGGCGCGGGTAGCAATCAGCCCCAGCATTTT.

The J gene is TRBJ2-5, the V gene TRBV29-1, with D possibly matching TRBD1 (6 bases). CDR1 is SQVTM, CDR2 ANQGSEA, per germline. Trimming cost V 6 bases and J 4 bases, with 18 bases left between them. This CDR3 has 14 residues. The CDR3 DNA follows: TGCAGCGTCATCGAAGGGGGAAGGGGAGAGACCCAGTACTTC. Its translation: CSVIEGGRGETQYF.

This clonotype was picked up many times. This chain links TRBV5-6 with TRBJ2-5; 8 positions match TRBD1. The CDR3 runs 15 residues. J gave up 0 bases and V 4 bases, and 5 bases lay outside the gene matches. Germline CDR1 reads SGHDT; CDR2 reads YYEEEE. Written as DNA, the CDR3 is TGTGCCAGCAGCCTGACAGGGGACTACCAAGAGACCCAGTACTTC. This codes for CASSLTGDYQETQYF.

This clonotype showed up many times. The DNA of the CDR3 is TGTGCCAGCAGTTTCAGCGGGAGGGGATACGAGCAGTACTTC. Protein product: CASSFSGRGYEQYF. The J gene is TRBJ2-7, the V gene TRBV27, with TRBD2 matching over 10 bases. Germline V gives CDR1 MNHEY, CDR2 SMNVEV (reference sequence). This CDR3 comprises 14 residues. After removal of 3 bases from V and 4 bases from J, the junction contained 3 bases not matched to a gene.

This clonotype has at least ten counts. This sequence joins TRBV2 and TRBJ2-5; TRBD2 matches 8 bases. J lost 4 bases, V lost 6 bases, and 7 bases had no gene match. CDR3 length equals 14 residues. The germline CDR1 and CDR2 sequences are SNHLY and FYNNEI. This chain's CDR3 is CASRRPGGAETQYF. Written as DNA, the CDR3 is TGTGCCAGCAGACGACCGGGGGGGGCAGAGACCCAGTACTTC.

The chain couples TRBV4-3 to TRBJ2-1; 11 bases align to TRBD2. Germline trimming cut 4 bases from V and 5 bases from J; bases unmatched to any gene: 4. CDR1 is LGHNA, CDR2 YSLEER, per germline. This CDR3 comprises 15 residues. The DNA of the CDR3 is TGCGCCAGCAGCCTTACTAGCGGGAGACACAATGAGCAGTTCTTC. As protein: CASSLTSGRHNEQFF.

This chain links TRBV29-1 with TRBJ2-5, with TRBD1 matching 7 bases. This CDR3 contains 14 residues. Germline CDR1 SQVTM, CDR2 ANQGSEA. The V and J ends lost 3 bases and 0 bases, in that order; junction bases with no gene match: 4. CDR3 loop: CSVDQTGYQETQYF. The CDR3 DNA follows: TGCAGCGTTGACCAGACAGGGTACCAAGAGACCCAGTACTTC.

The table lists this clonotype with many counts. The rearrangement uses TRBV7-2 and TRBJ2-7, with D perhaps TRBD2 (5 bases). CDR1 is SGHTA and CDR2 is FQGNSA in the germline V gene. The CDR3 spans 14 residues. V gave up 10 bases and J gave up 4 bases, with 20 bases separating them. The CDR3 DNA is TGTGCCACAAAGGAGGTTGTGCTTAGGTACGAGCAGTACTTC. Protein: CATKEVVLRYEQYF.

This clonotype was observed a handful of times. The V call is TRBV7-9, the J call TRBJ2-6; D may be TRBD1 (5 bases). V dropped 11 bases and J dropped 2 bases, with 13 bases sitting between them. This CDR3 comprises 14 residues. CDR1 and CDR2 (germline): SEHNR, FQNEAQ (reference sequence). Here the CDR3 DNA reads TGTGCCGGCGCCCTCAGGGCTGGGGCCAACGTCCTGACTTTC. It encodes CAGALRAGANVLTF. Full variable domain (missing parts from reference TRBV7-9 and TRBJ2-6): DTGVSQNPRHKITKRGQNVTFRCDPISEHNRLYWYRQTLGQGPEFLTYFQNEAQLEKSRLLSDRFSAERPKGSFSTLEIQRTEQGDSAMYLCAGALRAGANVLTFGAGSRLTVL.

This clonotype was picked up a small number of times. J is TRBJ1-2 and V is TRBV3-1, with D unresolved. V was cut by 1 base and J by 4 bases, with 10 bases left in between. Germline CDR1 and CDR2: LGHDT and YNNKEL (reference sequence). The CDR3 is 14 amino acids. The CDR3 sequence is CASSQGWRSYGYTF. The CDR3 DNA follows: TGTGCCAGCAGCCAAGGATGGAGATCCTATGGCTACACCTTC.

This clonotype was counted ten times or more. This sequence joins TRBV6-6 and TRBJ2-1; weak D call: TRBD2 (5 bases). This CDR3 has 13 amino acids. The germline gives CDR1 MNHNY, CDR2 SVGAGI (reference sequence). With 9 bases removed from V and 5 bases from J, the gap between germline ends came to 14 bases. The CDR3 here is CASQRRGNNEQFF. The CDR3 DNA sequence: TGTGCCAGTCAGAGGCGAGGGAACAATGAGCAGTTCTTC.

This chain links TRBV29-1 with TRBJ1-1, with 8 bases aligning to TRBD1. Germline CDR1 and CDR2: SQVTM and ANQGSEA. The CDR3 totals 11 residues. With V trimmed by 8 bases and J by 6 bases, 5 bases remained unmatched. DNA of the CDR3: TGCAGCATCTTGACAGGGGCTGAAGCTTTCTTT. Residues: CSILTGAEAFF.

On this clonotype: A read error may produce the germline difference seen at one junction end. The rearrangement uses TRBV30 and TRBJ2-7; no firm D call. Germline V gene data show CDR1 as GTSNPN and CDR2 as SVGIG (reference sequence). The CDR3 spans 12 residues. CDR3 DNA: TGTGCCTGGAGTGTGGAGTCCTACGGGCAGTACTTC. Translated: CAWSVESYGQYF.